Listed below are T cell receptor beta chains from one sample, sequenced in a study of OX40 agonist ivuxolimab in advanced cancers. Some clones are missing from TCRdb's copy, which holds only in-frame ones; the method was immunoSEQ multiplex PCR. The sample lists roughly 70,000 clones, 82% seen once, with about 0.4% in the top ten. The sample was CD4+ or CD8+ T cells sorted from blood, taken in a trial of the OX40 agonist ivuxolimab. The origin of the receptors is an adult with an advanced solid tumor such as melanoma, head and neck, liver or kidney cancer. The CDR3 runs from the conserved cysteine through the conserved F or W. The order of the fields is D gene, J gene, clone size, V gene, CDR3 protein, CDR3 DNA. A D gene is named only where the DNA matches it firmly. A row's size may be missing; if present it is once, few, many or a size class.

-,TRBJ1-1,-,TRBV5-6,CASSLGGVEAFF,TGTGCCAGCAGCTTAGGGGGGGTAGAAGCTTTCTTT
TRBD2,TRBJ2-7,-,TRBV2,CASSEWTSGAYEQYF,TGTGCCAGCAGTGAATGGACTAGCGGGGCCTACGAGCAGTACTTC
-,TRBJ1-4,once,TRBV11-2,CASSLERGSGEKLFF,TGTGCCAGCAGCTTAGAAAGGGGGTCGGGTGAAAAACTGTTTTTT
-,TRBJ2-5,-,TRBV29-1,CSVEIREGGPETQYF,TGCAGCGTTGAGATTCGGGAAGGAGGTCCGGAGACCCAGTACTTC
-,TRBJ1-4,-,TRBV6-6,CASRDRDTEKLFF,TGTGCCAGCAGAGACCGGGACACCGAAAAACTGTTTTTT
-,TRBJ1-3,-,TRBV9,CASSSRDLGGNTIYF,TGTGCCAGCAGCTCCAGAGATCTAGGGGGAAACACCATATATTTT
-,TRBJ1-1,-,TRBV9,CASSVSGPTAEAFF,TGTGCCAGCAGCGTATCGGGGCCGACCGCTGAAGCTTTCTTT
-,TRBJ2-3,-,TRBV19,CASSPSGGTDTQYF,TGTGCCAGTAGTCCTTCGGGGGGCACAGATACGCAGTATTTT
-,TRBJ1-5,-,TRBV5-1,CASSLSGAVGQPQHF,TGCGCCAGCAGCTTGTCCGGGGCGGTCGGTCAGCCCCAGCATTTT
-,TRBJ1-4,-,TRBV6-1,CASSSLRGEKLFF,TGTGCCAGCAGTTCCCTCCGCGGTGAAAAACTGTTTTTT
-,TRBJ1-5,-,TRBV6-1,CASSESVSGGAHQPQHF,TGTGCCAGCAGCGAATCAGTGTCGGGGGGCGCGCATCAGCCCCAGCATTTT
-,TRBJ1-4,once,TRBV11-2,CASSQLRATNEKLFF,TGTGCCAGCAGCCAGCTACGTGCAACTAATGAAAAACTGTTTTTT
TRBD1,TRBJ1-5,-,TRBV19,CASSTGGGQPQHF,TGTGCCAGTAGTACAGGGGGCGGCCAGCCCCAGCATTTT
-,TRBJ1-2,-,TRBV28,CASSTRGGNGYTF,TGTGCCAGCAGCACCCGAGGGGGAAATGGCTACACCTTC
-,TRBJ1-1,once,TRBV5-5,CASSLTGYTTEAFF,TGTGCCAGCAGCTTGACAGGGTATACCACTGAAGCTTTCTTT
TRBD1,TRBJ1-5,-,TRBV9,CASSVDGTGDMNQPQHF,TGTGCCAGCAGCGTAGACGGGACAGGGGACATGAATCAGCCCCAGCATTTT
TRBD1,TRBJ1-1,-,TRBV7-2,CASRIRTGNTEAFF,TGTGCCAGCAGAATAAGGACAGGGAACACTGAAGCTTTCTTT
-,TRBJ1-4,-,TRBV7-8,CASSLRAGGATNEKLFF,TGTGCCAGCAGCTTAAGAGCGGGGGGAGCGACTAATGAAAAACTGTTTTTT
-,TRBJ2-1,once,TRBV9,CASSVAGFDEQFF,TGTGCCAGCAGCGTAGCAGGGTTCGATGAGCAGTTCTTC
-,TRBJ1-2,-,TRBV9,CASSVSGREGIYGYTF,TGTGCCAGCAGCGTCTCCGGGAGGGAGGGCATCTATGGCTACACCTTC
TRBD1,TRBJ2-7,-,TRBV6-5,CASRIRQGLTYEQYF,TGTGCCAGCAGGATCCGACAGGGCCTGACCTACGAGCAGTACTTC
TRBD1,TRBJ1-1,-,TRBV5-1,CASSLGQGYTEAFF,TGCGCCAGCAGCTTGGGACAGGGCTACACTGAAGCTTTCTTT
TRBD1,TRBJ1-2,-,TRBV7-2,CASSLSQGDHYGYTF,TGTGCCAGCAGCTTGAGCCAGGGGGACCACTATGGCTACACCTTC
-,TRBJ2-1,-,TRBV7-2,CASSLGANEQFF,TGTGCCAGCAGCTTAGGGGCCAATGAGCAGTTCTTC
TRBD2,TRBJ2-5,-,TRBV28,CASSYGGTQETQYF,TGTGCCAGCAGTTACGGGGGGACCCAAGAGACCCAGTACTTC
-,TRBJ1-2,-,TRBV6-6,CASTTERVGGYTF,TGTGCCAGCACGACAGAGAGGGTTGGGGGCTACACCTTC
TRBD1,TRBJ1-1,-,TRBV6-5,CASRTGTGAFF,TGTGCCAGCAGAACCGGGACAGGAGCTTTCTTT
TRBD1,TRBJ1-5,-,TRBV18,CASSPRQGLNQPQHF,TGTGCCAGCTCACCTCGACAGGGCCTCAATCAGCCCCAGCATTTT
-,TRBJ1-5,-,TRBV7-8,CASSLGLWDVNQPQHF,TGTGCCAGCAGCTTAGGGTTGTGGGACGTCAATCAGCCCCAGCATTTT
-,TRBJ1-1,-,TRBV30,CAWSVGINTEAFF,TGTGCCTGGAGTGTCGGAATCAACACTGAAGCTTTCTTT